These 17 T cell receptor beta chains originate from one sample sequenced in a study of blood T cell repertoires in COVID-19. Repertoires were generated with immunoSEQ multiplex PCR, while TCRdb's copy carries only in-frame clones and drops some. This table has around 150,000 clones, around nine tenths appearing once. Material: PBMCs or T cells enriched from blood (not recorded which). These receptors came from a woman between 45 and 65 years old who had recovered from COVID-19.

The CDR3 sequence: CASSFRDSNYGYTF. The CDR3 DNA is TGTGCCAGCAGCTTCCGGGACAGTAACTATGGCTACACCTTC. The chain combines TRBV7-2 with TRBJ1-2, with 7 bases that match TRBD1. V was pared by 3 bases and J by 1 base, with 2 bases of the junction left unmatched. Germline CDR1 reads SGHTA; CDR2 reads FQGNSA. CDR3 length: 14 amino acids.

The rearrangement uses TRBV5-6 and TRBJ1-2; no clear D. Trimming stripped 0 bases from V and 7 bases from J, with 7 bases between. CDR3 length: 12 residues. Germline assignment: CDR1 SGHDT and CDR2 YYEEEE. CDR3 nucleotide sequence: TGTGCCAGCAGCTTGGCGCGAGTTGGCTACACCTTC. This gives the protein CASSLARVGYTF.

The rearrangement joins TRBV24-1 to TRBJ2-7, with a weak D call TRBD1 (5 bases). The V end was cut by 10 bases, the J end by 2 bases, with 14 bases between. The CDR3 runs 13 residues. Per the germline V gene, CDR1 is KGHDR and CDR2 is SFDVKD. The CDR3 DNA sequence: TGTGCCACTACAGGTCCAAACCCCTACGAGCAGTACTTC. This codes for CATTGPNPYEQYF.

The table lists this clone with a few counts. The CDR3 region is CAVRDRGYEQYF. CDR3 coding DNA: TGTGCCGTCCGGGACAGGGGGTACGAGCAGTACTTC. V is TRBV19 and J is TRBJ2-7, with 11 bases aligning to TRBD1. CDR1 is LNHDA and CDR2 is SQIVND in the germline V gene (reference sequence). CDR3 size: 12 residues. V lost 11 bases to trimming and J lost 4 bases; unmatched junction nucleotides: 4.

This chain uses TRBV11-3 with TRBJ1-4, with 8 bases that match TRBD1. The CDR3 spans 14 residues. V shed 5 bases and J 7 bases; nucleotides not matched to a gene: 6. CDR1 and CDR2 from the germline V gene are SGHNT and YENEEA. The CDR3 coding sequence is TGTGCCAGCAGCCGACAGGGGATCGGTGAAAAACTGTTTTTT. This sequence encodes CASSRQGIGEKLFF.

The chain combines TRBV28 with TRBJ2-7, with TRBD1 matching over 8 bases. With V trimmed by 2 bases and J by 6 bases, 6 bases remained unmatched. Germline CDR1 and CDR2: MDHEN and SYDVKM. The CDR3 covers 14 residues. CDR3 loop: CASSLTGTGGEQYF. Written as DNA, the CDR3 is TGTGCCAGCAGTTTAACTGGGACAGGAGGCGAGCAGTACTTC.

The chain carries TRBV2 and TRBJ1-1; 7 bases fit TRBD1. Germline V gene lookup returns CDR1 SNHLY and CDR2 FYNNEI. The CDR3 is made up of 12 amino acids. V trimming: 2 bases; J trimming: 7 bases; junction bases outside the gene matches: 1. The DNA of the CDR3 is TGTGCCAGCAGTGAATGGACAGGTGAAGCTTTCTTT. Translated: CASSEWTGEAFF. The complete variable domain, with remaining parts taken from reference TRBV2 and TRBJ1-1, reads EPEVTQTPSHQVTQMGQEVILRCVPISNHLYFYWYRQILGQKVEFLVSFYNNEISEKSEIFDDQFSVERPDGSNFTLKIRSTKLEDSAMYFCASSEWTGEAFFGQGTRLTVV.

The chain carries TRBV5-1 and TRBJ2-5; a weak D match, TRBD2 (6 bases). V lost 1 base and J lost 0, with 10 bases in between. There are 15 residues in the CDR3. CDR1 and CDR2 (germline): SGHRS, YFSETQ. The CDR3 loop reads CASSLMGTDQETQYF. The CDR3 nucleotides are TGCGCCAGCAGCTTGATGGGGACTGACCAAGAGACCCAGTACTTC. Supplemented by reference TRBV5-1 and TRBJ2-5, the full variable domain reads KAGVTQTPRYLIKTRGQQVTLSCSPISGHRSVSWYQQTPGQGLQFLFEYFSETQRNKGNFPGRFSGRQFSNSRSEMNVSTLELGDSALYLCASSLMGTDQETQYFGPGTRLLVL.

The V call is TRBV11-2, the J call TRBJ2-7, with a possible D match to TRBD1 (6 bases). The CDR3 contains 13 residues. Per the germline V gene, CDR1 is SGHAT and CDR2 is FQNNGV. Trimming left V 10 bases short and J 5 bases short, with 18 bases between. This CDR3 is CAITGSRWNEQYF. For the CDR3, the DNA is TGTGCCATCACAGGGTCCCGGTGGAACGAGCAGTACTTC.

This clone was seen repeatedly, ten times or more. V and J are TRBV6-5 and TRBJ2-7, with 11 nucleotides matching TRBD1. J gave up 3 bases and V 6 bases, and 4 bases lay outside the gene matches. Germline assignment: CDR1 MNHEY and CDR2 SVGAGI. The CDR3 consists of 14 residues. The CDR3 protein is CASRGGQGVYEQYF. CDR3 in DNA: TGTGCCAGCAGGGGGGGACAGGGGGTCTACGAGCAGTACTTC.

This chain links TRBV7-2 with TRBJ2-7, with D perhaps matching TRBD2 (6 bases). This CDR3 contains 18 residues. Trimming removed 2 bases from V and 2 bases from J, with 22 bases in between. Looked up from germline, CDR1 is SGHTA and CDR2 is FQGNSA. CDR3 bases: TGTGCCAGCAGCTTAAGGATTAGGGGTCTGCGGGGAACCTACGAGCAGTACTTC. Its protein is CASSLRIRGLRGTYEQYF.

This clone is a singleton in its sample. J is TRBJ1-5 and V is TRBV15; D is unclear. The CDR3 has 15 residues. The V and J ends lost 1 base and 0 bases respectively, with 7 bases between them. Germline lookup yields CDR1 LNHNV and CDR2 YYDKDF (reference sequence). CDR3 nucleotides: TGTGCCACCAGCAGAGGGCAGAATAGCAATCAGCCCCAGCATTTT. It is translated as CATSRGQNSNQPQHF.

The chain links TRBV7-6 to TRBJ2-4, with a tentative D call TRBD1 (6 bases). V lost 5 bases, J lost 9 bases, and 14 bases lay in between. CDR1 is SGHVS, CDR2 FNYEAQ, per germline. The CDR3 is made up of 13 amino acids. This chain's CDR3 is CASSPPGASIQYF. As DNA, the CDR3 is TGTGCCAGCAGCCCCCCAGGGGCCTCCATTCAGTACTTC.

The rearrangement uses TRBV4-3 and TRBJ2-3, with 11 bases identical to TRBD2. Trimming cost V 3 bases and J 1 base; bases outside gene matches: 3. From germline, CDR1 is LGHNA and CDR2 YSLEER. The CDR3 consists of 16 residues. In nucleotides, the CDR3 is TGCGCCAGCAGCCAGGGACTAGCGGATGGCACAGATACGCAGTATTTT. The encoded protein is CASSQGLADGTDTQYF.

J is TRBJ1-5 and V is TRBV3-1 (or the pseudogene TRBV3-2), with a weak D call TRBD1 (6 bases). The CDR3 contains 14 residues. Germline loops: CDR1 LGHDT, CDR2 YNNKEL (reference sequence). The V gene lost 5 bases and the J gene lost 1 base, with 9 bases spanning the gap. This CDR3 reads CASSATGSNQPQHF. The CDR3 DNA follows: TGTGCCAGCAGCGCCACAGGGAGCAATCAGCCCCAGCATTTT.

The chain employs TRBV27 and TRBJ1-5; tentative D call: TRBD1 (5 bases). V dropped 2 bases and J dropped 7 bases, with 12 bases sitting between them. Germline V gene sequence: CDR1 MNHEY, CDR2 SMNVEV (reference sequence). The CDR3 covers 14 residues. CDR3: CASSLNQGTQPQHF. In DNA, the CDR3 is TGTGCCAGCAGTTTAAACCAGGGAACCCAGCCCCAGCATTTT.

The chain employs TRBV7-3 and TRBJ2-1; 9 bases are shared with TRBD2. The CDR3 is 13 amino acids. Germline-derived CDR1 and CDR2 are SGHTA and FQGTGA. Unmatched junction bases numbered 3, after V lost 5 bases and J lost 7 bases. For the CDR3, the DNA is TGTGCCAGCAGCCTAGCGGGGTGGAATGAGCAGTTCTTC. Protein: CASSLAGWNEQFF.